The rows below give T cell receptor beta chains drawn from one sample of a study of blood T cells in healthy people across ages. MiXCR, applied by TCRdb to the 5' RACE reads, yields one record per CDR3 protein. The sample yields 450,000 to 700,000 distinct CDR3 sequences, roughly a quarter seen once. Sequenced material: blood. All receptors come from a woman between 65 and 79 years old in good health. Each CDR3 is given with its conserved first and last residue. Fields, in order: J gene, V gene, clone size, D gene, CDR3 protein. A D gene is named only where the DNA matches it firmly. Expanded clones get a size class; other rows say once, few or many, or leave the size out.

TRBJ2-1 TRBV5-1 . . CASSRMTSSNEQFF
TRBJ2-7 TRBV5-1 many TRBD1 CASSLGQGIYEQYF
TRBJ2-1 TRBV3-1 few TRBD2 CASTTDGGTGYNEQFF
TRBJ2-5 TRBV3-1 . . CASSQSATGTQYF
TRBJ2-1 TRBV2 . TRBD2 CASSPGLAGERQFF
TRBJ2-6 TRBV10-3 many . CAISVPTGANVLTF
TRBJ1-3 TRBV25-1 few . CASSEWGRSSGNTIYF
TRBJ1-2 TRBV6-5 few . CASSYGMGGYTF
TRBJ2-7 TRBV7-2 few TRBD2 CASSLAELAGVYEQYF
TRBJ2-7 TRBV7-8 few TRBD1 CASSNASRDRAYEQYF
TRBJ2-7 TRBV28 . TRBD1 CASSATGGVGEQYF
TRBJ1-1 TRBV5-3 . TRBD1 CARSPDRGEAFF
TRBJ2-5 TRBV10-3 many . CAINSGIQETQYF
TRBJ1-4 TRBV7-9 many TRBD1 CASSLGQGRGATNEKLFF
TRBJ1-2 TRBV12-3/TRBV12-4 few . CASSLTGYFCGYTF
TRBJ2-1 TRBV4-3 . . CASSQETGLSYNEQFF
TRBJ1-2 TRBV12-3/TRBV12-4 . . CASSLQRRGYTF
TRBJ2-5 TRBV5-5 . TRBD2 CASSSHVLQRGIQETQYF
TRBJ1-2 TRBV14 once . CASSQVAGDKGTNYGYTF
TRBJ1-1 TRBV7-9 . TRBD1 CASSYAGRQGEAFF
TRBJ1-2 TRBV29-1 . . CSVGGTLHGYTF
TRBJ1-1 TRBV27 . . CASSLGTSNTEAFF
TRBJ2-5 TRBV7-9 few TRBD2 CASSPGGTREQYF
TRBJ1-1 TRBV7-2 few . CASSPGGGRSNTEAFF
TRBJ2-7 TRBV24-1 . . CATSDTGTYEQYF
TRBJ2-1 TRBV7-8 . . CASSLVRAYNEQFF
. TRBV7-6 . TRBD2 CASSLGTSRPNEQFF
TRBJ2-5 TRBV7-9 . TRBD1 CASSGGTGRRETQYF
. TRBV4-3 few . CATCHEQYF
TRBJ1-3 TRBV20-1 few . CSASRGDTIYF
TRBJ2-2 TRBV5-5 many TRBD2 CASSTRLAGTNTGELFF
. TRBV25-1 . . CASSEWRGVANEQFF
TRBJ1-6 TRBV25-1 . . CASGIGQPNSPLHF
TRBJ2-1 TRBV21-1 few . CASSNPGTSAYNEQFF
TRBJ2-1 TRBV7-6 . TRBD1 CASSELGQGGNNEQFF
TRBJ2-1 TRBV6-2/TRBV6-3 many TRBD1 CASSSRGNEQFF
TRBJ1-5 TRBV4-2 . . CASSPTGRNNQPQHF
TRBJ1-5 TRBV9 few . CASSVSGDSNQPQHF
TRBJ1-5 TRBV6-6 few . CASSPTSSGQPQHF
TRBJ1-4 TRBV7-8 . . CASSFDRSLNEKLFF
TRBJ2-3 TRBV15 . TRBD2 CATSGGGDLTDTQYF
TRBJ1-2 TRBV15 . . CATSRARVYGYTF
TRBJ2-5 TRBV4-1 few TRBD1 CASSPDRELQETQYF
. TRBV6-5 . TRBD2 CASSYSLAGVSETQYF
TRBJ2-5 TRBV20-1 . . CSQRDSKETQYF
TRBJ2-3 TRBV20-1 few TRBD2 CSAEVPGLAGGRNTQYF
TRBJ2-1 TRBV6-6 . . CASTGVANNEQFF
TRBJ2-5 TRBV20-1 few . CSASRSGIMETQYF
TRBJ1-1 TRBV20-1 . . CSAPRWGDTEAFF
TRBJ2-7 TRBV20-1 . . CSASRTVSYEQYF
TRBJ2-7 TRBV4-3 . . CASSQGVFDSYEQYF
TRBJ2-7 TRBV7-2 . . CASSLGRQGGMYF
TRBJ2-3 TRBV19 . TRBD2 CASRPLAGGSDTQYF
TRBJ2-3 TRBV6-8 few . CASRDGCTDTQYF
. TRBV20-1 . TRBD2 CSARDSGGPRDEQFF
TRBJ2-1 TRBV3-1 many . CASSLRTSSYNEQFF
TRBJ2-2 TRBV7-2 . TRBD2 CTSSLDAGRVDTGELFF
TRBJ2-3 TRBV7-2 . TRBD2 CASSYIPGTSGGDTQYF